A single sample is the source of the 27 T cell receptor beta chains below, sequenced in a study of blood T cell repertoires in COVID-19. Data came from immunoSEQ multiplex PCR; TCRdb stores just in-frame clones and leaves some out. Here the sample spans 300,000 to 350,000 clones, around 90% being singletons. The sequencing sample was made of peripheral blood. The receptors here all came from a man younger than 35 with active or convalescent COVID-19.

The CDR3 reads CASSRVENYGYTF. The CDR3 bases are TGTGCCAGCAGCCGTGTAGAAAACTATGGCTACACCTTC. The chain joins TRBV3-1 (or the pseudogene TRBV3-2) to TRBJ1-2; no clear D gene. This CDR3 region has 13 residues. Trimming shortened V by 4 bases and J by 2 bases, and 8 bases separated the two germline ends. From germline, CDR1 is LGHDT and CDR2 YNNKEL (reference sequence).

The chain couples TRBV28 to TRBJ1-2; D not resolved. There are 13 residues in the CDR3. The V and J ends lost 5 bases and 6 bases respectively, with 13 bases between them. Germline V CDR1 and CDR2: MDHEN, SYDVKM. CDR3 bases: TGTGCCAGCAGTCCACCGCTGAGGCATGGCTACACCTTC. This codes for CASSPPLRHGYTF.

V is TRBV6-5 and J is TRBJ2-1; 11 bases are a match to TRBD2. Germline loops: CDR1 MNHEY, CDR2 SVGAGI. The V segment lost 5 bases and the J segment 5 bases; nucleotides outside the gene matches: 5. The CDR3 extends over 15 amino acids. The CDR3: CASSPRLAGNNEQFF. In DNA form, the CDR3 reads TGTGCCAGCAGTCCCCGACTAGCGGGGAACAATGAGCAGTTCTTC.

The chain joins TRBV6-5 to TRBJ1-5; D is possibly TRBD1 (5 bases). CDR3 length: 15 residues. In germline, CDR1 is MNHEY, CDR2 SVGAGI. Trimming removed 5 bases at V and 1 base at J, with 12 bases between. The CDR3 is CASSPVGGSNQPQHF. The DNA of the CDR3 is TGTGCCAGCAGTCCAGTCGGGGGAAGCAATCAGCCCCAGCATTTT.

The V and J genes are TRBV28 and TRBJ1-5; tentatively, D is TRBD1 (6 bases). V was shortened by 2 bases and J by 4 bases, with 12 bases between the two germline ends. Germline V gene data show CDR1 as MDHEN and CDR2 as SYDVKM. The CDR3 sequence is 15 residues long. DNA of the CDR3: TGTGCCAGCAGTTTACTTCCAGGGGAGAATCAGCCCCAGCATTTT. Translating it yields CASSLLPGENQPQHF.

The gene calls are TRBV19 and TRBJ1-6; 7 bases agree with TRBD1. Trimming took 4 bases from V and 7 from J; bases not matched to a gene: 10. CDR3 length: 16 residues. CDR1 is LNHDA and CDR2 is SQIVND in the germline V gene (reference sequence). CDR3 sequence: CASSTWTGYGNSPLHF. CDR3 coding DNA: TGTGCCAGTAGTACCTGGACAGGATACGGCAATTCACCCCTCCACTTT.

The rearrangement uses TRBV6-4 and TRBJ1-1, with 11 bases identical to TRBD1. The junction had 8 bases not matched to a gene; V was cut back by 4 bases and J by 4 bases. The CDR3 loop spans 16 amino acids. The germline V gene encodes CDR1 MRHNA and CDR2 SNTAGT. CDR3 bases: TGTGCCAGCAGTGCTACCGGGACAGGGGGAAGCACTGAAGCTTTCTTT. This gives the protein CASSATGTGGSTEAFF.

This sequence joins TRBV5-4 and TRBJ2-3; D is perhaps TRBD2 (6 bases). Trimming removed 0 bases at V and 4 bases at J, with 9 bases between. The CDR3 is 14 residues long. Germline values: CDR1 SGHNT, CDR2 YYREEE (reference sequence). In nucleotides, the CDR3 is TGTGCCAGCAGCTTGGTGGGGGAGGCAGATACGCAGTATTTT. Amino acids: CASSLVGEADTQYF.

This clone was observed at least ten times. The CDR3 is CASSDSGGAADTQYF. The CDR3 DNA reads as TGTGCCAGCAGTGACTCCGGGGGGGCCGCAGATACGCAGTATTTT. The chain joins TRBV6-4 to TRBJ2-3; 8 bases match TRBD2. The CDR3 length is 15 residues. V lost 0 bases, J lost 4 bases, and 3 bases stayed unmatched. Germline-derived CDR1 and CDR2 are MRHNA and SNTAGT.

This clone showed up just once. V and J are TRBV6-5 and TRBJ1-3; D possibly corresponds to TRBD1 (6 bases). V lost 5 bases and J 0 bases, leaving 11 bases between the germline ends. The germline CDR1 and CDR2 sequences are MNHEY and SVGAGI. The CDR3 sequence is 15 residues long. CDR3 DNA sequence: TGTGCCAGCAGTCAGGGGCCGAGCTCTGGAAACACCATATATTTT. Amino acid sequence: CASSQGPSSGNTIYF.

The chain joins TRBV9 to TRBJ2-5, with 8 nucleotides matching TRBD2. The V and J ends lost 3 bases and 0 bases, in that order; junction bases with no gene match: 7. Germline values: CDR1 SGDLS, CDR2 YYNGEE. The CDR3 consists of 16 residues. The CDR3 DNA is TGTGCCAGCAGCGCGGGGGGGGGCTCGTACCAAGAGACCCAGTACTTC. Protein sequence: CASSAGGGSYQETQYF.

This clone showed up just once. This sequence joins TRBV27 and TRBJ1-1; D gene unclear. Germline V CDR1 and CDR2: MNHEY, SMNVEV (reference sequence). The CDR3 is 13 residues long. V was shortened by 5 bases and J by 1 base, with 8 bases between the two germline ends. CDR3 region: CASSRTENTEAFF. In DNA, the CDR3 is TGTGCCAGCAGTCGCACAGAGAACACTGAAGCTTTCTTT.

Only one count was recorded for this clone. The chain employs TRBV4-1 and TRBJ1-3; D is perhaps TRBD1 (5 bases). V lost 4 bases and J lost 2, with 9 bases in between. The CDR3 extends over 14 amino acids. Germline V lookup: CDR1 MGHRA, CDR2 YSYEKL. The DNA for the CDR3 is TGCGCCAGCAGCCTCAGGGTAACTGGAAACACCATATATTTT. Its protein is CASSLRVTGNTIYF.

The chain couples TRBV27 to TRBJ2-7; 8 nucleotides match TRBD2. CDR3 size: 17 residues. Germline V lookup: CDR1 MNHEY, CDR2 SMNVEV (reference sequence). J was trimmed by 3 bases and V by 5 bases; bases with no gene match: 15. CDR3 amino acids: CASSPRGGLSLDYEQYF. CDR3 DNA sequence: TGTGCCAGCAGTCCTCGGGGGGGTTTGAGCCTCGACTACGAGCAGTACTTC.

The CDR3 loop is CASSLMRDTDTQYF. The CDR3 nucleotides read TGTGCCAGCAGTTTAATGAGGGACACAGATACGCAGTATTTT. The chain couples TRBV27 to TRBJ2-3; tentatively, D is TRBD2 (5 bases). CDR1 and CDR2 (germline): MNHEY, SMNVEV (reference sequence). V was pared by 2 bases and J by 2 bases, with 8 bases between. This CDR3 spans 14 amino acids.

CDR3 residues: CASSRTPNTEAFF. The CDR3 DNA reads TGTGCCAGCAGCAGGACACCGAACACTGAAGCTTTCTTT. V usage is TRBV7-9 and J usage is TRBJ1-1; D possibly corresponds to TRBD1 (5 bases). Trimming cost V 5 bases and J 1 base, with 8 bases left between them. In germline, CDR1 is SEHNR, CDR2 FQNEAQ (reference sequence). The CDR3 sequence is 13 residues long.

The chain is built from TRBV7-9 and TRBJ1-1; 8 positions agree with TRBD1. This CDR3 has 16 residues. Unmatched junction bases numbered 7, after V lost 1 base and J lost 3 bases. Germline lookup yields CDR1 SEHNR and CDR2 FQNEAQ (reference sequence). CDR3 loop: CASSLGTGSRDTEAFF. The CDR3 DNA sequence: TGTGCCAGCAGCTTAGGGACAGGGTCCCGAGACACTGAAGCTTTCTTT.

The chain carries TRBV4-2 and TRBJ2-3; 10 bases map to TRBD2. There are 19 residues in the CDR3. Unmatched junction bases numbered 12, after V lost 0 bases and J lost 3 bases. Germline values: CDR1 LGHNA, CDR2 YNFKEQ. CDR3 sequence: CASSQEMGLAGVMTDTQYF. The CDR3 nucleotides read TGTGCCAGCAGCCAAGAGATGGGGCTAGCGGGAGTCATGACAGATACGCAGTATTTT.

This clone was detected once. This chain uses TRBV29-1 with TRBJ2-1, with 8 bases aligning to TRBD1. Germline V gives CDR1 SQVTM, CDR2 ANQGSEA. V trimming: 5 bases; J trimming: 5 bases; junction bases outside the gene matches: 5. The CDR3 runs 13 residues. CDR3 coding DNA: TGCAGCGTTCGGACAGGGTACCACAATGAGCAGTTCTTC. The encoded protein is CSVRTGYHNEQFF.

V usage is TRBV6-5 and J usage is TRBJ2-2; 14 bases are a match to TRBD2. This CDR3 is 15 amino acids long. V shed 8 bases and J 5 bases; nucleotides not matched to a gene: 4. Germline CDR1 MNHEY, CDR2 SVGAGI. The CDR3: CASQTSGRVTGELFF. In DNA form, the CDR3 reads TGTGCCAGCCAGACTAGCGGGAGGGTAACCGGGGAGCTGTTTTTT.

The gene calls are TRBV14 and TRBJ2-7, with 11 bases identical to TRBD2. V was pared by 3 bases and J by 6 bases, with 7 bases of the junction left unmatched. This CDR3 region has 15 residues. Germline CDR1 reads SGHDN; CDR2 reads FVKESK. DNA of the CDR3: TGTGCCAGCAGCCAGACTAGCGGGATAACGACCGAGCAGTACTTC. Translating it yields CASSQTSGITTEQYF.

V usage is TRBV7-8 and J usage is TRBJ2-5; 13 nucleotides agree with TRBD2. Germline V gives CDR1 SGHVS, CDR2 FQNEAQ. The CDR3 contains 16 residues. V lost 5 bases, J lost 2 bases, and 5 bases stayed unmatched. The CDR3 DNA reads TGTGCCAGCAGCGCCAGGACTAGCGGGAGACAAGAGACCCAGTACTTC. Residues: CASSARTSGRQETQYF.

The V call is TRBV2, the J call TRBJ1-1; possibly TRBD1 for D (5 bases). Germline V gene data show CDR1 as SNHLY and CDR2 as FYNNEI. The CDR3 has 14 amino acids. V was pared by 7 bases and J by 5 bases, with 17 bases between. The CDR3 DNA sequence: TGTGCCAGCACAGGGCCTGGGGGGGGAACTGAAGCTTTCTTT. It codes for CASTGPGGGTEAFF. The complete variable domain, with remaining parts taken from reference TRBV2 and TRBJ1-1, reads EPEVTQTPSHQVTQMGQEVILRCVPISNHLYFYWYRQILGQKVEFLVSFYNNEISEKSEIFDDQFSVERPDGSNFTLKIRSTKLEDSAMYFCASTGPGGGTEAFFGQGTRLTVV.

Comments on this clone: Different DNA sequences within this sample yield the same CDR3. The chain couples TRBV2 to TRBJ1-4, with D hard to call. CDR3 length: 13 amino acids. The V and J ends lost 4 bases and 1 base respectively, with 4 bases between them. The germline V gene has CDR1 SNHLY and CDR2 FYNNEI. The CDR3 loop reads CASSGRTNEKLFF. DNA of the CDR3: TGTGCCAGCAGTGGCAGAACTAATGAAAAACTGTTTTTT.

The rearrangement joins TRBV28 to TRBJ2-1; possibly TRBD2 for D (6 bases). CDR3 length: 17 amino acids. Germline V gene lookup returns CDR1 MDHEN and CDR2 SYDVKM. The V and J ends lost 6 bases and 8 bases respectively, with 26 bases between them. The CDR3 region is CASSPGGGWDLLYEQFF. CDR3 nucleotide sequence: TGTGCCAGCAGCCCCGGGGGTGGATGGGACTTGTTATATGAGCAGTTCTTC.

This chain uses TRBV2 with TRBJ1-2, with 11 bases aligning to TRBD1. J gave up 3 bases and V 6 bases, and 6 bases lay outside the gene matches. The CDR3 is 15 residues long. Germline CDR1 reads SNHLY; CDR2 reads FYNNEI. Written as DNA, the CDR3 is TGTGCCAGCAGGAAGGACAGGGGGCTTTACTATGGCTACACCTTC. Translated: CASRKDRGLYYGYTF.

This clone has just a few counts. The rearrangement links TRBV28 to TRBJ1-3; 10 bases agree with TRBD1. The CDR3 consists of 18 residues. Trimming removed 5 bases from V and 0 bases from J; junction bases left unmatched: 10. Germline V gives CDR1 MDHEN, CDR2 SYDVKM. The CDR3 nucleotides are TGTGCCAGCAGTCCGGGGGGACAGGGGACCCGCTCTGGAAACACCATATATTTT. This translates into CASSPGGQGTRSGNTIYF.